One and the same sample provided the 15 T cell receptor beta chains below, sequenced in a study of T-cell memory formation after mild COVID-19. In TCRdb, the 5' RACE reads were re-called with MiXCR into one record per CDR3 protein. This table holds about 180,000 distinct CDR3 sequences, approximately 17% found once. Sequencing used PBMCs or a T cell subset sorted from them (not recorded which). These receptors all come from a man aged 18 to 30 who had mild COVID-19 (a few samples of this study predate the infection). Cell type and time point are not known.

This clonotype was counted ten times or more. The CDR3 is CASSLDYFSTDTQYF. Here the CDR3 DNA reads TGTGCCAGCAGCTTAGATTACTTCTCCACAGATACGCAGTATTTT. The chain has TRBV7-2 and TRBJ2-3; unclear D gene. The CDR3 is made up of 15 amino acids. Per the germline V gene, CDR1 is SGHTA and CDR2 is FQGNSA. V lost 1 base to trimming and J lost 2 bases, with 10 bases between them.

J is TRBJ2-2 and V is TRBV7-9; D remains ambiguous. Germline-derived CDR1 and CDR2 are SEHNR and FQNEAQ (reference sequence). This CDR3 spans 14 amino acids. V was shortened by 8 bases and J by 4 bases, with 14 bases between the two germline ends. The CDR3 DNA reads TGTGCCAGCCAGGAGCAGGCATCCACCGGGGAGCTGTTTTTT. Translating it yields CASQEQASTGELFF.

This chain joins TRBV6-4 and TRBJ1-1; D might be TRBD1 (5 bases). Deletions cut 6 bases from V and 5 bases from J, with 13 bases between. Germline-derived CDR1 and CDR2 are MRHNA and SNTAGT. The CDR3 spans 13 residues. Written as DNA, the CDR3 is TGTGCCAGCAGATCCCAGGGTGGGACTGAAGCTTTCTTT. Translating it yields CASRSQGGTEAFF.

This clonotype was observed a handful of times. This chain connects TRBV18 to TRBJ1-1; weak D call: TRBD1 (5 bases). V was clipped by 8 bases and J by 1 base, with 11 bases between them. Looked up from germline, CDR1 is KGHSH and CDR2 is LQKENI. CDR3 length: 13 residues. The chain's CDR3 is CASQGTGNTEAFF. DNA for the CDR3: TGTGCCAGCCAAGGGACGGGGAACACTGAAGCTTTCTTT.

The chain employs TRBV5-1 and TRBJ2-5, with 7 bases lining up with TRBD1. CDR3 length: 14 residues. The germline gives CDR1 SGHRS, CDR2 YFSETQ. The V segment lost 4 bases and the J segment 4 bases; nucleotides outside the gene matches: 7. The CDR3 nucleotides are TGCGCCAGCAGCGACCACAGGGGAGCAGAGACCCAGTACTTC. Translation gives CASSDHRGAETQYF.

The sample holds many counts of this clonotype. V is TRBV12-3 or TRBV12-4 and J is TRBJ1-6; tentative D call: TRBD1 (5 bases). The CDR3 is 14 amino acids. V was cut by 5 bases and J by 6 bases, with 11 bases left in between. Written as DNA, the CDR3 is TGTGCCAGCAGTCCCGGACAACCTAATTCACCCCTCCACTTT. This encodes CASSPGQPNSPLHF.

The V call is TRBV2, the J call TRBJ2-4, with 11 bases that match TRBD1. CDR3 length equals 15 residues. Trimming cost V 10 bases and J 3 bases; bases outside gene matches: 8. Germline V gives CDR1 SNHLY, CDR2 FYNNEI. The CDR3 sequence: CANGQGAFDKNIQYF. CDR3 bases: TGTGCCAACGGACAGGGGGCTTTCGACAAAAACATTCAGTACTTC.

The rearrangement joins TRBV5-6 to TRBJ2-1; TRBD1 matches at 7 bases. Germline V lookup: CDR1 SGHDT, CDR2 YYEEEE. The V and J ends lost 4 bases and 5 bases, in that order; junction bases with no gene match: 9. CDR3 size: 15 residues. CDR3 region: CASSPPGTVNNEQFF. Written as DNA, the CDR3 is TGTGCCAGCAGCCCCCCCGGGACAGTCAACAATGAGCAGTTCTTC.

This clonotype was detected ten times or more. V is TRBV12-3 or TRBV12-4 and J is TRBJ2-7; a weak D match, TRBD2 (6 bases). The CDR3 has 12 residues. V was trimmed by 5 bases and J by 4 bases, leaving 9 bases between them. The DNA for the CDR3 is TGTGCCAGCAGTCTTAGCGGTTACGAGCAGTACTTC. Amino acid sequence: CASSLSGYEQYF.

The chain couples TRBV10-3 to TRBJ1-2, with a weak D call TRBD1 (6 bases). Trimming stripped 4 bases from V and 7 bases from J, with 19 bases between. Germline lookup yields CDR1 ENHRY and CDR2 SYGVKD. The CDR3 is made up of 15 amino acids. CDR3 in amino acids: CAISGSGTPLGGYTF. The CDR3, as DNA: TGTGCCATCAGTGGGTCCGGGACACCCCTTGGTGGCTACACCTTC.

This clonotype was observed a handful of times. The J gene is TRBJ2-5, the V gene TRBV5-1; either TRBD1 or TRBD2 may supply D (5 bases each). Trimming removed 4 bases from V and 4 bases from J, with 14 bases in between. This CDR3 spans 14 amino acids. The germline V gene encodes CDR1 SGHRS and CDR2 YFSETQ. As DNA, the CDR3 is TGCGCCAGCAGCCTGGGGGTAGTCGGAGAGACCCAGTACTTC. It yields the protein CASSLGVVGETQYF.

This chain joins TRBV20-1 and TRBJ1-5; D possibly corresponds to TRBD1 (6 bases). V dropped 6 bases and J dropped 8 bases, with 17 bases sitting between them. The CDR3 spans 13 residues. The germline V gene has CDR1 DFQATT and CDR2 SNEGSKA (reference sequence). Here the CDR3 reads CSAGPTGPKPQHF. In DNA form, the CDR3 reads TGCAGTGCGGGACCCACAGGGCCAAAGCCCCAGCATTTT.

The V gene is TRBV12-3 or TRBV12-4, the J gene TRBJ1-6, with 7 nucleotides matching TRBD1. The J segment lost 8 bases and the V segment lost 6 bases, leaving 4 bases of the junction unmatched. This CDR3 has 13 amino acids. The CDR3 bases are TGTGCCAGCAGACGGGACAGTTATTCACCCCTCCACTTT. Protein sequence: CASRRDSYSPLHF.

Only a few counts were recorded for this clonotype. The rearrangement links TRBV7-2 to TRBJ1-2; no firm D call. The CDR3 has 14 amino acids. The V end was cut by 2 bases, the J end by 1 base, with 8 bases between. The germline V gene has CDR1 SGHTA and CDR2 FQGNSA. The CDR3 reads CASSLRRDNYGYTF. CDR3 in DNA: TGTGCCAGCAGCTTACGACGTGATAACTATGGCTACACCTTC.

This clonotype occurred a few times. The chain joins TRBV2 to TRBJ1-6, with no clear D. This CDR3 comprises 13 residues. V was pared by 1 base and J by 13 bases, with 11 bases between. From germline, CDR1 is SNHLY and CDR2 FYNNEI. CDR3 coding DNA: TGTGCCAGCAGTGAAGTTGCAGGTGCTCCCCTCCACTTT. The encoded protein is CASSEVAGAPLHF.